A single sample is the source of the 3 T cell receptor beta chains below, sequenced in a study of T cells in Graves' hyperthyroidism and ophthalmopathy. TCR beta CDR3 sequences were amplified from RNA transcripts. In the first-round RT-PCR of the TCR CDR3, the HTBI primer set was used. MiXCR, run by TCRdb on the multiplex PCR reads, gives a single entry per CDR3 protein. This table holds some 550,000 distinct CDR3 sequences, less than 25% found once. Sequencing was performed on blood. All receptors come from a man younger than 35 with Graves' hyperthyroidism.

V usage is TRBV6-1 and J usage is TRBJ2-7, with 9 nucleotides matching TRBD1. V lost 0 bases, J lost 5 bases, and 5 bases stayed unmatched. This CDR3 has 15 residues. Germline CDR1 MNHNS, CDR2 SASEGT. CDR3 protein: CASSEAGTGFHEQYF. In DNA form, the CDR3 reads TGTGCCAGCAGTGAAGCCGGGACAGGGTTTCACGAGCAGTACTTC.

This clonotype was counted only a few times. The J gene is TRBJ1-6, the V gene TRBV2; no firm D call. The CDR3 length is 12 residues. Germline values: CDR1 SNHLY, CDR2 FYNNEI. Trimming shortened V by 5 bases and J by 7 bases, and 6 bases separated the two germline ends. Here the CDR3 reads CASSRENSPLHF. DNA of the CDR3: TGTGCCAGCAGTCGGGAAAATTCACCCCTCCACTTT.

This clonotype was seen many times. In DNA form, the CDR3 reads TGTGCCAGCAGCCCCGGGACAACTTCTGGAAACACCATATATTTT. The encoded protein is CASSPGTTSGNTIYF. The rearrangement joins TRBV12-3 or TRBV12-4 to TRBJ1-3; possible D gene TRBD1, 6 bases. The CDR3 length is 15 residues. The V and J ends lost 6 bases and 1 base respectively, with 13 bases between them.